The sample holds one count of the clone carrying this TCR beta chain. The data derive from a study of CD4 T cells in relation to SARS-CoV-2 and coronaviruses. CD4+ T cells from unexposed donors were obtained before the COVID-19 pandemic (2011-2018). The CDR3 totals 15 residues. Germline values: CDR1 MDHEN, CDR2 SYDVKM. V lost 4 bases and J lost 1, with 13 bases in between. Profiling relied on immunoSEQ multiplex PCR, and the TCRdb table lists in-frame clones only, not all of them. The sample has roughly 57,000 clones, roughly 85% seen once. The sample comprised memory CD4+ T cells from PBMCs. This rearrangement joins TRBV28 to TRBJ2-5; a possible D gene is TRBD2 (5 bases). This sequence originates from a human donor in good health. The CDR3 reads CASSYAVGVQETQYF. CDR3 in DNA: TGTGCCAGCAGTTACGCAGTCGGGGTCCAAGAGACCCAGTACTTC.